A selection of T cell receptor beta chains follows, all from one sample in a study of metastatic and nonmetastatic thyroid tumors. TCRdb re-processed the PCR reads through MiXCR. Here the sample spans around 34,000 clones, roughly a fifth being singletons. The sample comprised blood. These receptors all stem from a female donor with papillary thyroid cancer or a benign thyroid nodule (not recorded which). Some clones in this sample may be carry-over from other donors' samples. Each CDR3 is given with its conserved first and last residue. The order of the fields is J gene, V gene, CDR3 protein.

TRBJ2-3,TRBV6-1,CASSETSGTPDTQYF
TRBJ2-7,TRBV6-1,CASSFGGRREQYF
TRBJ1-6,TRBV4-1,CASSQDRASSYNSPLHF
TRBJ1-5,TRBV20-1,CSATPGRAPQPMHF
TRBJ2-3,TRBV24-1,CATSDPGGPITDTQYF
TRBJ2-1,TRBV5-1,CASSLSLAGGPSNEQFF
TRBJ2-3,TRBV20-1,CRGWSGASTDTQYF
TRBJ2-3,TRBV9,CASNPSGRRTDTQYF
TRBJ1-1,TRBV6-1,CTSSEQGGDTEAFF
TRBJ1-5,TRBV6-1,CASSRVGRGQQPQHF
TRBJ2-7,TRBV6-2/TRBV6-3,CASSYLGQLSYEQYF
TRBJ2-2,TRBV30,CAWDPNTGELFF
TRBJ2-7,TRBV30,CAFNGWEYAYEQYF
TRBJ1-4,TRBV19,CATGVFEKLFF
TRBJ2-1,TRBV28,CASSPFGGGTVMQFF
TRBJ1-4,TRBV11-2,CASSYSGYTRLFF
TRBJ1-6,TRBV6-5,CASSYGTGTYNSPLHF
TRBJ2-3,TRBV27,CASRTSMDTQYF
TRBJ2-3,TRBV12-3/TRBV12-4,CASSLAFLSTQYF
TRBJ2-3,TRBV4-1,CASSHPSGGGTNTQYF
TRBJ2-6,TRBV6-4,CASSGGGGANVLTF
TRBJ2-1,TRBV5-1,CASSLVGGRGYNEQFF
TRBJ1-2,TRBV28,CASSLTPGHGYGGYTF
TRBJ2-7,TRBV6-7,CASNDAGQGSYEQYF
TRBJ2-5,TRBV10-3,CAIRGQGQETQYF
TRBJ2-3,TRBV28,CASETGSTDTQYF
TRBJ2-1,TRBV27,CASSLAGVYNEQFF
TRBJ1-2,TRBV27,CASSLQGAGYGYTF
TRBJ2-2,TRBV12-3/TRBV12-4,CASSPRGSGDLNTGELFF
TRBJ1-6,TRBV27,CASSPTSRGSLNSPLHF
TRBJ2-2,TRBV5-1,CASSLGGSGAAGELFF
TRBJ1-5,TRBV28,CASSSGVRGQPQHF
TRBJ1-3,TRBV30,CAWSWGQRAGNTIYF
TRBJ1-3,TRBV12-3/TRBV12-4,CASSPRGPSGNTIYF
TRBJ1-5,TRBV2,CASKDRDRAPGNQPQHF
TRBJ1-4,TRBV2,CASSRQGQGTEKLFF
TRBJ2-1,TRBV6-1,CASRRLAGEDEQFF
TRBJ2-7,TRBV6-4,CASSLTSGRNEQYF
TRBJ1-1,TRBV28,CASLGTQNTEAFF
TRBJ2-2,TRBV18,CASSPLIIAGSSPGELFF
TRBJ2-3,TRBV27,CASSRQSTDTQYF
TRBJ2-2,TRBV6-1,CASSEGRVEGELFF
TRBJ1-1,TRBV7-2,CASSSWTGVNTEAFF
TRBJ2-1,TRBV5-6,CASSFGLNSYNEQFF
TRBJ2-3,TRBV6-4,CASSVKGGLDTQYF
TRBJ1-1,TRBV3-1,CASSQTGNTEAFF
TRBJ1-1,TRBV7-2,CASSPRGGHEAFF
TRBJ2-1,TRBV4-1,CASSQDQASGVYNEQFF
TRBJ2-3,TRBV3-1,CASSQGLAGVVTDTQYF
TRBJ1-4,TRBV28,CASSVMDRGPEKLFF
TRBJ2-2,TRBV7-3,CASSLTAASGRTRNTGELFF
TRBJ2-7,TRBV20-1,CSASQADPYEQYF
TRBJ2-6,TRBV28,CASGRVSGANVLTF
TRBJ2-2,TRBV6-5,CASSYRSLGLANTGELFF
TRBJ1-1,TRBV7-9,CASSLGAENTEAFF
TRBJ2-1,TRBV2,CASRQAGGGEQFF
TRBJ2-1,TRBV6-6,CASSYTERTSGSIYEQFF
TRBJ2-3,TRBV19,CASSSPRGADTQYF